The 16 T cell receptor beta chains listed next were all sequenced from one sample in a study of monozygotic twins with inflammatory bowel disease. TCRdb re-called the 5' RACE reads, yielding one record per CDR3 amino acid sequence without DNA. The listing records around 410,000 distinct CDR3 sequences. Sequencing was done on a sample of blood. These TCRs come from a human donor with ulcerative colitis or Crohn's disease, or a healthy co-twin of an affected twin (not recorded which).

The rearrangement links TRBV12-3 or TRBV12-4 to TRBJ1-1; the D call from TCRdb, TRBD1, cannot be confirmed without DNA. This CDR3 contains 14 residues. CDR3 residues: CASSYAGGISEAFF.

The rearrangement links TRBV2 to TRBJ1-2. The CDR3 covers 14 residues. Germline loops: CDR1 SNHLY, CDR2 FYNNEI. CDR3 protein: CASKYLPRSDGYTF.

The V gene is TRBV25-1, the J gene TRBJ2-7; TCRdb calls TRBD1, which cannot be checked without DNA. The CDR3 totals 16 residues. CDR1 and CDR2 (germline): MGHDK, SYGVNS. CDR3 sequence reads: CASSEPGQGVKDEQYF.

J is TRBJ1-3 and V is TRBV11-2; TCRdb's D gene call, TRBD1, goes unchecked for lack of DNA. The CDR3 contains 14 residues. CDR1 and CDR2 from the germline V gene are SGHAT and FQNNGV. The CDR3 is CASSLQGGGNTIYF.

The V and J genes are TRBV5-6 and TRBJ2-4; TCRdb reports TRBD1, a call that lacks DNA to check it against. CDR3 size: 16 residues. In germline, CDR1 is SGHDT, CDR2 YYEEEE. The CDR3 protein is CASSLGSKGLGDIQYF.

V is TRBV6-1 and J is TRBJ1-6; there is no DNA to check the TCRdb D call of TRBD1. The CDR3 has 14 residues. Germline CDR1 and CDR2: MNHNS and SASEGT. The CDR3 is CASSMDRGNSPLHF.

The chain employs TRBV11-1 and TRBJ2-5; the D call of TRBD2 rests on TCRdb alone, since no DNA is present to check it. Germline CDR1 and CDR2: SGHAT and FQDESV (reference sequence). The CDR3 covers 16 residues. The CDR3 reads CASSLGERGNVETQYF.

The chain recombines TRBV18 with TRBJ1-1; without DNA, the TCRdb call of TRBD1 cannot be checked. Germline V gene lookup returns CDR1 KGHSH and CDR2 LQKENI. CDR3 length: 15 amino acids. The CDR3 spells CASSLLQGEGTEAFF.

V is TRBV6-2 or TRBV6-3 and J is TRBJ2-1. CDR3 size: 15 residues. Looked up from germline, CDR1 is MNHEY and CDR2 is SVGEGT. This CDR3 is CASREDRSSYNEQFF.

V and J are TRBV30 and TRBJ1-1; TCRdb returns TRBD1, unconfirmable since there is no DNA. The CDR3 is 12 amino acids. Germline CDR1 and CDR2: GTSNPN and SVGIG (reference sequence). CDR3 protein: CAWSNDRGSAFF.

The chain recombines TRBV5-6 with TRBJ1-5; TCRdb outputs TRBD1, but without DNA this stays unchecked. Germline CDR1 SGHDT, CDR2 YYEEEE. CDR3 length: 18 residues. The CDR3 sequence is CASSLFGGGGLGNQPQHF.

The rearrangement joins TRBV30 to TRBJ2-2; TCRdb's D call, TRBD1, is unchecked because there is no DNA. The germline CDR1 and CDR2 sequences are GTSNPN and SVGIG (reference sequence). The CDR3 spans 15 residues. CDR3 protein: CASRHGPTNTGELFF.

CDR3 in amino acids: CASSPGLAGREQYF. The chain is built from TRBV5-1 and TRBJ2-7; TCRdb returns TRBD2, unconfirmable since there is no DNA. The CDR3 loop spans 14 amino acids. Germline V gene lookup returns CDR1 SGHRS and CDR2 YFSETQ.

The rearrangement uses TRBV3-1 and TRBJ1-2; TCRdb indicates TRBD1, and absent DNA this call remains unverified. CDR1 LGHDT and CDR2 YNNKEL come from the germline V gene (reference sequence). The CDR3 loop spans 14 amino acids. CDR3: CASTQGRGADGYTF.

The CDR3 sequence is CASSLPMNTEAFF. The rearrangement links TRBV5-1 to TRBJ1-1. The CDR3 totals 13 residues. The germline V gene encodes CDR1 SGHRS and CDR2 YFSETQ.

CDR3 residues: CASERLANQETQYF. This chain joins TRBV2 and TRBJ2-5; TCRdb proposes TRBD2, but this gene call is untestable without DNA. The CDR3 runs to 14 residues. The germline V gene encodes CDR1 SNHLY and CDR2 FYNNEI.